A single sample gave rise to the 32 T cell receptor beta chains below, sequenced in a study of metastatic and nonmetastatic thyroid tumors. TCRdb used MiXCR to call clones anew from the PCR reads. In the table there are about 11,000 clones, more than 35% of which are singletons. Each patient went into thyroid surgery without having received any treatment. The specimen sequenced was tumor tissue. These receptors all stem from a female donor with papillary thyroid cancer or a benign thyroid nodule (not recorded which). Some clones in this sample may be carry-over from other donors' samples.

This clone has only a few counts. V usage is TRBV28 and J usage is TRBJ2-7; D is unclear. Per germline, CDR1 MDHEN and CDR2 SYDVKM. Trimming removed 7 bases at V and 2 bases at J, with 18 bases between. This CDR3 has 15 amino acids. This CDR3 reads CASTLRPEATYEQYF. The DNA for the CDR3 is TGTGCCAGCACCCTGAGGCCGGAAGCGACCTACGAGCAGTACTTC. The whole variable domain, remainder taken from reference TRBV28 and TRBJ2-7, is DVKVTQSSRYLVKRTGEKVFLECVQDMDHENMFWYRQDPGLGLRLIYFSYDVKMKEKGDIPEGYSVSREKKERFSLILESASTNQTSMYLCASTLRPEATYEQYFGPGTRLTVT.

The rearrangement joins TRBV2 to TRBJ2-2; weak D call: TRBD2 (6 bases). V was cut by 3 bases and J by 2 bases, with 10 bases left in between. Germline V gene data show CDR1 as SNHLY and CDR2 as FYNNEI. This CDR3 has 15 amino acids. CDR3 coding DNA: TGTGCCAGCAGTGAGGCCGGGACTAACACCGGGGAGCTGTTTTTT. This codes for CASSEAGTNTGELFF.

A few counts support this clone. The CDR3 DNA follows: TGTGCCAGCAGTTACTCTGGACAGTCCTACGAGCAGTACTTC. Translation gives CASSYSGQSYEQYF. The chain recombines TRBV6-2 or TRBV6-3 with TRBJ2-7; D might be TRBD1 (6 bases). This CDR3 spans 14 amino acids. The germline CDR1 and CDR2 sequences are MNHEY and SVGEGT. V shed 0 bases and J shed 1 base, with 7 bases lying between them.

The chain combines TRBV6-1 with TRBJ1-2; D perhaps matches TRBD1 (5 bases). V was pared by 8 bases and J by 6 bases, with 16 bases between. CDR1 MNHNS and CDR2 SASEGT come from the germline V gene. The CDR3 runs to 13 residues. CDR3 bases: TGTGCCAGCTCCGGACGGGGGGGAGATGGCTACACCTTC. This translates into CASSGRGGDGYTF.

The gene calls are TRBV18 and TRBJ2-1; 7 positions agree with TRBD2. The V and J ends lost 5 bases and 2 bases, in that order; junction bases with no gene match: 6. This CDR3 contains 15 residues. Germline lookup yields CDR1 KGHSH and CDR2 LQKENI. CDR3 sequence (DNA): TGTGCCAGCTCAGGGACTACTAGCCCCTACAATGAGCAGTTCTTC. Encoded protein: CASSGTTSPYNEQFF.

V and J are TRBV11-1 and TRBJ1-2; a possible D gene is TRBD1 (6 bases). The CDR3 loop spans 16 amino acids. The ends were cut back, 6 bases at V and 3 bases at J, with 20 bases in the middle. The germline V gene encodes CDR1 SGHAT and CDR2 FQDESV (reference sequence). CDR3 bases: TGTGCCAGCAGTCGCAAACCCGGACAGCCCTACTATGGCTACACCTTC. This gives the protein CASSRKPGQPYYGYTF. Variable domain in full (rest from reference TRBV11-1 and TRBJ1-2): EAEVAQSPRYKITEKSQAVAFWCDPISGHATLYWYRQILGQGPELLVQFQDESVVDDSQLPKDRFSAERLKGVDSTLKIQPAELGDSAMYLCASSRKPGQPYYGYTFGSGTRLTVV.

The chain recombines TRBV5-6 with TRBJ1-2, with D perhaps TRBD1 (6 bases). V lost 4 bases and J 12 bases, leaving 16 bases between the germline ends. This CDR3 comprises 12 residues. Per the germline V gene, CDR1 is SGHDT and CDR2 is YYEEEE. The CDR3 loop is CASSGGPRVDTF. The CDR3 DNA follows: TGTGCCAGCAGCGGGGGGCCGAGGGTTGACACCTTC.

The CDR3 sequence: CASSSAGQFTEAFF. The CDR3 bases are TGTGCCAGCAGCTCAGCGGGACAATTCACTGAAGCTTTCTTT. The gene calls are TRBV7-3 and TRBJ1-1; D might be TRBD1 (6 bases). The CDR3 loop spans 14 amino acids. CDR1 is SGHTA and CDR2 is FQGTGA in the germline V gene. Deletions cut 4 bases from V and 4 bases from J, with 13 bases between.

This clone is termed medium-sized. The chain carries TRBV20-1 and TRBJ2-4, with D possibly matching TRBD2 (5 bases). Germline values: CDR1 DFQATT, CDR2 SNEGSKA (reference sequence). CDR3 length: 13 residues. V lost 7 bases and J lost 0, with 10 bases in between. CDR3 sequence (DNA): TGCAGTGAAGCGGATCAAGCCAAAAACATTCAGTACTTC. Encoded protein: CSEADQAKNIQYF.

CDR3 nucleotide sequence: TGTGCCGGCTCAGGGGGGACTTCTGAAGCTTTCTTT. It specifies CAGSGGTSEAFF. V is TRBV28 and J is TRBJ1-1; 7 bases match TRBD1. V was clipped by 11 bases and J by 6 bases; unmatched bases: 9. Germline CDR1 reads MDHEN; CDR2 reads SYDVKM. CDR3 length: 12 residues.

This clone has just a few counts. The CDR3 spells CASRSPEAFF. The DNA of the CDR3 is TGCGCCAGCAGGTCGCCTGAAGCTTTCTTT. The rearrangement links TRBV10-1 to TRBJ1-1; D gene unclear. Germline loops: CDR1 WNHNN, CDR2 SYGVQD (reference sequence). V was pared by 6 bases and J by 6 bases, with 5 bases between. This CDR3 is 10 amino acids long.

By share, this clone ranks as large (0.1 to 1%). The rearrangement links TRBV6-1 to TRBJ1-2, with 7 bases matching TRBD1. Per germline, CDR1 MNHNS and CDR2 SASEGT. Trimming took 3 bases from V and 6 from J; bases not matched to a gene: 7. The CDR3 runs 14 residues. As DNA, the CDR3 is TGTGCCAGCAGTGACGACAGGGAAAGGGATGGCTACACCTTC. Encoded protein: CASSDDRERDGYTF.

This clone has more than one count but fewer than ten. The V gene is TRBV6-1, the J gene TRBJ2-1, with TRBD1 identical over 9 bases. Germline V gene sequence: CDR1 MNHNS, CDR2 SASEGT. This CDR3 comprises 15 residues. The V and J ends lost 5 bases and 5 bases, in that order; junction bases with no gene match: 7. The CDR3 DNA reads TGTGCCAGCAGTTCCGCCGGGACAGGGAACAATGAGCAGTTCTTC. Amino acids: CASSSAGTGNNEQFF.

This clone has only a few counts. This may be a read error, as it is one base from a much larger clone. This chain connects TRBV5-6 to TRBJ1-1, with TRBD1 as a possible D gene (6 bases). CDR1 SGHDT and CDR2 YYEEEE come from the germline V gene. The CDR3 has 14 residues. Trimming removed 3 bases from V and 5 bases from J, with 14 bases in between. This chain's CDR3 is CASSSGQYKTEAFF. CDR3 bases: TGTGCCAGCAGCTCCGGACAGTACAAGACTGAAGCTTTCTTT.

This clone is judged medium-sized (0.01 to 0.1%). The gene calls are TRBV4-1 and TRBJ2-1; 12 bases fit TRBD2. The junction had 9 bases not matched to a gene; V was cut back by 0 bases and J by 12 bases. This CDR3 region has 16 residues. Germline assignment: CDR1 MGHRA and CDR2 YSYEKL. The CDR3 DNA reads as TGCGCCAGCAGCCAAGAAGTGACTAGCGGGGGAAGAAGGCAGTTCTTC. Protein sequence: CASSQEVTSGGRRQFF.

This clone appeared a few times. V is TRBV27 and J is TRBJ2-5, with D possibly matching TRBD1 (6 bases). This CDR3 comprises 15 residues. Trimming cost V 1 base and J 2 bases, with 11 bases left between them. CDR1 and CDR2 from the germline V gene are MNHEY and SMNVEV (reference sequence). CDR3 sequence (DNA): TGTGCCAGCAGTTTATTTGCAGGGGAACAAGAGACCCAGTACTTC. This translates into CASSLFAGEQETQYF.

The V and J genes are TRBV30 and TRBJ1-1, with D unresolved. Germline assignment: CDR1 GTSNPN and CDR2 SVGIG (reference sequence). The CDR3 loop spans 10 amino acids. The CDR3 DNA is TGTGCTTTTCGTTTCACTGAAGCTTTCTTT. This codes for CAFRFTEAFF.

The chain links TRBV10-1 to TRBJ2-1, with 9 positions matching TRBD1. CDR1 and CDR2 from the germline V gene are WNHNN and SYGVQD (reference sequence). The CDR3 consists of 20 residues. J lost 4 bases, V lost 0 bases, and 16 bases had no gene match. In nucleotides, the CDR3 is TGCGCCAGCAGTGAGTCCCCAGGACAGGGGTCCAGATCGGTATACAATGAGCAGTTCTTC. Its protein product is CASSESPGQGSRSVYNEQFF.

This clone appeared once. V and J are TRBV11-1 and TRBJ2-7; 8 bases are shared with TRBD1. The CDR3 has 16 residues. The ends lost 3 bases at V and 5 bases at J; junction bases unmatched: 12. Per germline, CDR1 SGHAT and CDR2 FQDESV (reference sequence). The CDR3 region is CASSLGIDRGLDEQYF. The CDR3 nucleotides are TGTGCCAGCAGCTTGGGAATAGACAGGGGTCTCGACGAGCAGTACTTC. The complete variable domain, with remaining parts taken from reference TRBV11-1 and TRBJ2-7, reads EAEVAQSPRYKITEKSQAVAFWCDPISGHATLYWYRQILGQGPELLVQFQDESVVDDSQLPKDRFSAERLKGVDSTLKIQPAELGDSAMYLCASSLGIDRGLDEQYFGPGTRLTVT.

The chain is built from TRBV28 and TRBJ2-1; 11 nucleotides match TRBD2. J lost 6 bases, V lost 3 bases, and 10 bases had no gene match. The CDR3 totals 17 residues. Germline CDR1 and CDR2: MDHEN and SYDVKM. For the CDR3, the DNA is TGTGCCAGCAGTTTTCTCGTATCGCTAGCGGGAGGCAATGAGCAGTTCTTC. Translation gives CASSFLVSLAGGNEQFF.

This clone was recorded once. This sequence joins TRBV20-1 and TRBJ2-3; TRBD2 matches 9 bases. J gave up 0 bases and V 4 bases, and 2 bases lay outside the gene matches. Germline values: CDR1 DFQATT, CDR2 SNEGSKA (reference sequence). The CDR3 is 14 amino acids. The chain's CDR3 is CSAILAGSTDTQYF. DNA for the CDR3: TGCAGTGCTATACTAGCGGGTAGCACAGATACGCAGTATTTT.

Regarding this clone: At one of its ends the junction is not consistent with the germline gene, which may arise from a read error. The V call is TRBV4-2, the J call TRBJ1-4; the D is unclear. The length of the CDR3 is 15 residues. CDR1 is LGHNA, CDR2 YNFKEQ, per germline. CDR3 DNA: TGTGCCAGCAGCCAAACAAGACACCCAAATGAAGAACTGTTTTTT. Translation gives CASSQTRHPNEELFF.

This chain uses TRBV27 with TRBJ2-7; D uncertain. The germline V and J ends were trimmed by 6 bases and 0 bases, with 15 bases remaining between them. The CDR3 has 15 residues. Per the germline V gene, CDR1 is MNHEY and CDR2 is SMNVEV (reference sequence). The CDR3 is CASSLTDGPSYEQYF. The CDR3 DNA reads TGTGCCAGCAGCTTGACCGATGGACCCTCCTACGAGCAGTACTTC.

Only a few counts were recorded for this clone. This chain joins TRBV6-6 and TRBJ1-2, with a tentative D call TRBD1 (5 bases). V was shortened by 2 bases and J by 2 bases, with 15 bases between the two germline ends. This CDR3 region has 16 residues. The germline gives CDR1 MNHNY, CDR2 SVGAGI (reference sequence). The CDR3 nucleotides are TGTGCCAGCAGTTACAGCCGTTGGGGGGGGAACTATGGCTACACCTTC. Amino acid sequence: CASSYSRWGGNYGYTF.

This chain joins TRBV20-1 and TRBJ2-5, with D perhaps TRBD1 or TRBD2 (6 bases each). V lost 5 bases and J 4 bases, leaving 11 bases between the germline ends. CDR1 and CDR2 from the germline V gene are DFQATT and SNEGSKA (reference sequence). The CDR3 is 12 amino acids. CDR3 sequence reads: CSAFRGGETQYF. DNA of the CDR3: TGCAGTGCTTTCAGGGGAGGAGAGACCCAGTACTTC.

CDR3 bases: TGTGCCAGGGACCTTAGTTCAGATACGCAGTATTTT. Its translation is CARDLSSDTQYF. V and J are TRBV30 and TRBJ2-3, with D perhaps matching TRBD1 or TRBD2 (5 bases each). Trimming left V 8 bases short and J 4 bases short, with 13 bases between. From germline, CDR1 is GTSNPN and CDR2 SVGIG (reference sequence). This CDR3 has 12 amino acids.

The rearrangement uses TRBV5-1 and TRBJ1-5; D perhaps matches TRBD1 (6 bases). This CDR3 spans 14 amino acids. Germline CDR1 reads SGHRS; CDR2 reads YFSETQ. With 4 bases removed from V and 5 bases from J, the gap between germline ends came to 13 bases. As DNA, the CDR3 is TGCGCCAGCAGCCAGGGGACGAACGATCAGCCCCAGCATTTT. Protein sequence: CASSQGTNDQPQHF.

Comments on this clone: Other DNA sequences of this sample code for an identical CDR3. The chain has TRBV12-3 or TRBV12-4 and TRBJ2-2, with D perhaps assigned TRBD1 or TRBD2 (6 bases each). The V end was cut by 6 bases, the J end by 5 bases, with 19 bases between. The CDR3 covers 16 residues. CDR3 in amino acids: CASRPGVQGRTGELFF. CDR3 bases: TGTGCCAGCAGACCGGGAGTACAGGGCCGAACCGGGGAGCTGTTTTTT.

The chain links TRBV9 to TRBJ2-5, with 7 bases matching TRBD2. The V gene end was trimmed by 0 bases and the J gene end by 3 bases; junction bases not matched to a gene: 5. CDR1 is SGDLS and CDR2 is YYNGEE in the germline V gene. The CDR3 runs 15 residues. CDR3 protein: CASSVALGLEETQYF. The CDR3 DNA reads as TGTGCCAGCAGCGTAGCTCTAGGACTAGAAGAGACCCAGTACTTC.

This sequence joins TRBV11-2 and TRBJ2-1; D uncertain. Germline V lookup: CDR1 SGHAT, CDR2 FQNNGV. Trimming took off 4 bases at V and 10 bases at J, with 11 bases between the two ends. CDR3 size: 12 residues. CDR3 protein: CASSSRAVEQFF. The CDR3 DNA is TGTGCCAGCAGCTCCCGGGCTGTCGAGCAGTTCTTC.

As for this clone: A much larger clonotype is one base distant, so this may be a read error. This chain uses TRBV9 with TRBJ1-3; no firm D call. The CDR3 has 15 amino acids. Germline-derived CDR1 and CDR2 are SGDLS and YYNGEE. V was pared by 3 bases and J by 0 bases, with 10 bases between. In DNA, the CDR3 is TGTGCCAGCAGCGAGGACGGGGACTCTGGAAACACCATATATTTT. As protein: CASSEDGDSGNTIYF.

This rearrangement joins TRBV7-9 to TRBJ1-2, with D perhaps TRBD1 (5 bases). V shed 0 bases and J shed 6 bases, with 8 bases lying between them. CDR3 length equals 13 residues. The germline CDR1 and CDR2 sequences are SEHNR and FQNEAQ (reference sequence). This CDR3 is CASSLALGDGYTF. The DNA for the CDR3 is TGTGCCAGCAGCTTAGCGCTGGGGGATGGCTACACCTTC.